The 6 T cell receptor beta chains below were found in one sample sequenced in a study of T cell responses to AZD1222 COVID-19 vaccine. Data came from immunoSEQ multiplex PCR; TCRdb stores just in-frame clones and leaves some out. The sample records roughly 140,000 clones, roughly nine tenths being singletons. The specimen was peripheral blood, collected on day 0 of AZD1222 vaccination. The receptors originated from an adult in good health.

The chain carries TRBV10-2 and TRBJ2-7; 7 bases are shared with TRBD2. The length of the CDR3 is 15 residues. Germline loops: CDR1 WSHSY, CDR2 SAAADI. Trimming removed 4 bases from V and 0 bases from J; junction bases left unmatched: 6. The DNA of the CDR3 is TGCGCCAGCAGTGGGTCTGGGAGGGACTCCTACGAGCAGTACTTC. It yields the protein CASSGSGRDSYEQYF.

The chain employs TRBV28 and TRBJ2-3, with D possibly being TRBD2 (5 bases). V lost 1 base and J lost 1, with 15 bases in between. The CDR3 is made up of 17 amino acids. The germline CDR1 and CDR2 sequences are MDHEN and SYDVKM. The CDR3 sequence is CASSLLQLDGGTDTQYF. CDR3 nucleotide sequence: TGTGCCAGCAGTTTATTACAACTCGACGGGGGCACAGATACGCAGTATTTT.

This clone has a handful of counts. The J gene is TRBJ1-2, the V gene TRBV18; perhaps TRBD1 as D (6 bases). The CDR3 covers 17 residues. The germline V gene has CDR1 KGHSH and CDR2 LQKENI. Between the trimmed V and J ends, which lost 4 bases and 0 bases, there was a span of 18 bases. CDR3 region: CASSQLTGTQANYGYTF. The CDR3 coding sequence is TGTGCCAGCTCACAACTGACAGGAACTCAAGCTAACTATGGCTACACCTTC.

This chain's CDR3 is CASSQGSGTSGNEQFF. CDR3 DNA sequence: TGTGCCAGCAGCCAAGGTTCAGGGACTAGCGGCAATGAGCAGTTCTTC. V is TRBV14 and J is TRBJ2-1; 11 bases are shared with TRBD2. The CDR3 contains 16 residues. Germline V CDR1 and CDR2: SGHDN, FVKESK. The trim removed 1 base at V and 6 bases at J, leaving 5 bases unmatched.

This rearrangement joins TRBV11-2 to TRBJ2-3, with D maybe TRBD1 (5 bases). The germline V gene encodes CDR1 SGHAT and CDR2 FQNNGV. V lost 3 bases to trimming and J lost 11 bases, with 12 bases between them. The CDR3 spans 12 residues. The CDR3 spells CASSFITGGQYF. The CDR3 DNA is TGTGCCAGCAGCTTTATCACAGGCGGGCAGTATTTT.

The V gene is TRBV5-4, the J gene TRBJ2-5; D gene ambiguous. The CDR3 loop spans 14 amino acids. V lost 6 bases, J lost 5 bases, and 17 bases lay in between. Germline values: CDR1 SGHNT, CDR2 YYREEE (reference sequence). The CDR3 bases are TGTGCCAGCACCCCCTACGAGAAGCGCGAGACCCAGTACTTC. Translating it yields CASTPYEKRETQYF.